This T cell receptor beta chain was documented in a study of blood T cells in healthy people across ages (dated by TCRdb to between 2014 and 2017). A note on the overall study: In model experiments, roughly one uniquely barcoded TCR beta cDNA molecule per two T cells was captured by template switching. Using the same blood draw, the study looked at two additional independent replicas of 1 million unique cDNA reads for two donors, one aged 18 to 30 and the other aged 80 or older. The donors were split into four age groups: young (average approximately 16 years), middle-aged (39), aged (62) and long-lived (approximately 89). To track age-related changes in TCR beta repertoire diversity, the study relied on deep sequencing normalized with unique cDNA molecular identifiers.

Libraries were constructed by 5' RACE. The sequencer was an Illumina HiSeq 2500. The second PCR ran for about 6 to 11 cycles and used a J-beta primer mix along with a sample-barcoded 5' primer. Each TCR beta cDNA molecule received a unique molecular identifier from a template-switch 5' adaptor carrying 12 random nucleotides. Each sample yielded at least 3 million CDR3-containing paired-end reads. First-strand cDNA synthesis was performed from all RNA using the Mint cDNA synthesis kit, with priming by a TRBC-specific oligonucleotide. All cDNA was treated with uracil-DNA glycosylase and then went through a first 18-cycle PCR with the universal primers M1SS and BC2_uni_R. The original methods were these. For normalization, 1 million high-quality reads were randomly selected from each sample, with every read carrying a distinct molecular identifier. Reads sharing molecular identifiers were discarded rather than binned into consensus sequences. MiTCR, set to a Q25 quality threshold and the strictest error-elimination algorithm, was used for CDR3 identification, clonotype clustering and error correction. A nonparametric unseen species model with Euler transformation was used to estimate lower-bound total TCR beta diversity. Starting from the raw public reads, TCRdb applied fastp trimming at Q25, assembled clones with MiXCR and retained in-frame beta chains. Rows merge per CDR3 protein into single entries with the most common DNA and genes. TCRdb's processing, not the study's, gives the V and J calls here. The sample table shows some 760,000 distinct CDR3 sequences, and 20% to 25% are seen once. The ten largest make up 9.4% of the sample.

Systemically healthy Caucasian individuals from Russia, some 38 in total and aged roughly 6 to 100 years, were included as donors. Roughly 10 milliliters of peripheral blood were drawn from each donor into EDTA-treated Vacutainer tubes. Ficoll-Paque density-gradient centrifugation was used to isolate PBMCs, with at least 6.5 million per sample. Total RNA, at least 6 micrograms per sample, was extracted from PBMCs with Trizol reagent. For every donor, an aliquot of PBMCs went through flow cytometry to measure the percentages of naive CD45RAhigh/CD27high T cells. Concerning this clonotype itself: Its antigen has not been determined. Per-base qualities were not stored, and no clone one base away is much larger.

Results and caveats for the whole study, not just this receptor: Compared with the aged group, the long-lived group had more naive CD4+ T cells, fewer expanded clones and increased TCR diversity, a pattern suggesting age selection. Because profiling used bulk unsorted PBMCs, naive and antigen-experienced compartments could not be compared conclusively. Estimates of total diversity based on one million sequenced T cells were considered lower bounds and underestimates. Observed TCR beta diversity correlated strongly with the percentage of naive T cells measured by flow cytometry. As age increased, observed TCR beta diversity per million T cells dropped in a roughly linear way, and a significant reduction was already evident by age 40. Because donor CMV infection status was unknown, age-related changes in expanded clonotypes were potentially confounded.

The same sample was also studied in work on T cells of mothers and their children. Looking at the second paper: Donors were nine systemically healthy Caucasian individuals: three mothers and their six children. cDNA synthesis consumed the entire amount of extracted RNA, loaded at 1.5 ug RNA in each 15 ul reaction. Sample barcodes and 2-4 random nucleotides were added via the M1S primer in the second PCR. More than 9 million TCR beta CDR3 reads were obtained from each mother, and roughly 3 million reads were obtained from each child. Thymic selection shapes the output of TCR recombination in a similar way in related and unrelated pairs, and inherited differences have a minor effect. Related mother-child pairs always showed normalized repertoire overlap that was slightly higher than in unrelated mother-child pairs, though the difference was never significant. With a sensitivity of approximately 93 clones per million clonotypes, no persistent microchimeric T cell clones were detected. The study used deep NGS to compare TCR beta repertoires of mothers and children, seeking features distinguishing related mother-child pairs from unrelated individuals. Mothers averaged about 40 +/- 4 years of age and children averaged about 10 +/- 4 years. After adapter ligation was performed with NEBNext reagents, the libraries were sequenced on an Illumina HiSeq 2000 with 100+100 nt paired-end reads. Mother and child libraries were prepared a month apart and sequenced in separate runs to prevent cross-contamination. For each donor, between about 450,000 and 2,300,000 distinct TCR beta clonotypes were identified. Naive TCR beta clonotypes were estimated from low-frequency clonotypes matched to each donor's FACS-determined naive share, without sorting.

Material: blood. The clonotype was recovered from a boy younger than 18 in good health.

The nucleotide sequence reads as follows: TGTGCCAGCAGGCCGAGGACTCCAAGCTCCTACAATGAGCAGTTCTTC. This is translated as CASRPRTPSSYNEQFF. The sequence is built from TRBV28 and TRBJ2-1, and TRBD2 may be the D gene, going by 5 matching bases. Taken from the germline V gene, the CDR1 and CDR2 loops are MDHEN and SYDVKM. From cysteine to phenylalanine, the CDR3 is 16 amino acids long. The read is trimmed to its CDR3 DNA, 48 bases read in frame from base 1. The trim is 6 bases for V and 0 bases for J, with a gap of 15 bases between the germline ends.